These T cell receptor beta chains were read from a single sample in a study of CD8 T cells in ankylosing spondylitis. TCRdb analysed the 5' RACE reads with MiXCR anew, one entry per CDR3 protein. This sample has around 770,000 distinct CDR3 sequences, with 15% to 20% found just once. What was sequenced was blood, either unsorted or a sorted T cell fraction (not recorded which). The receptors come from a male donor with ankylosing spondylitis. CDR3s include the opening cysteine and the closing phenylalanine or tryptophan. The size entry is marked missing in some rows and otherwise reads once, few, many or a size class.

V gene: TRBV29-1; clone size: NA; CDR3 protein: CSVGVLKRTGTEAFF
V gene: TRBV4-1; clone size: medium-sized; CDR3 protein: CASSQQGGRGNTEAFF
V gene: TRBV12-3/TRBV12-4; clone size: NA; CDR3 protein: CASSEGFSNSPLHF
V gene: TRBV25-1; clone size: few; CDR3 protein: CASSEWGEGTEAFF
V gene: TRBV4-1; clone size: NA; CDR3 protein: CASSRERGDTQYF
V gene: TRBV2; clone size: NA; CDR3 protein: CASSGGQGATNTGELFF
V gene: TRBV6-2/TRBV6-3; clone size: NA; CDR3 protein: CASSYITSEEQFF
V gene: TRBV3-1; clone size: few; CDR3 protein: CASSSSDSQIYNEQFF
V gene: TRBV3-1; clone size: many; CDR3 protein: CASSQSGTGGYTF
V gene: TRBV12-3/TRBV12-4; clone size: few; CDR3 protein: CASSPTRGTSGDSTDTQYF
V gene: TRBV9; clone size: few; CDR3 protein: CASSVGPPGEQFF
V gene: TRBV30; clone size: few; CDR3 protein: CAWNRGDATNYGYTF
V gene: TRBV7-2; clone size: few; CDR3 protein: CASSLVAGSLNEQFF
V gene: TRBV20-1; clone size: NA; CDR3 protein: CSARIPSGGPKRDTQYF
V gene: TRBV20-1; clone size: few; CDR3 protein: CSARDEVSGAGNTIYF
V gene: TRBV2; clone size: few; CDR3 protein: CASSVAGQVTDTQYF
V gene: TRBV7-2; clone size: once; CDR3 protein: CASSLLDTDTQYF
V gene: TRBV29-1; clone size: many; CDR3 protein: CSVDRAGTGELFF
V gene: TRBV7-2; clone size: many; CDR3 protein: CASSLQRGSGNTIYF
V gene: TRBV20-1; clone size: NA; CDR3 protein: CSAASGTEISYEQYF
V gene: TRBV20-1; clone size: many; CDR3 protein: CSAQREWAYNEQFF
V gene: TRBV29-1; clone size: NA; CDR3 protein: CSVVGQHQETQYF
V gene: TRBV11-2; clone size: NA; CDR3 protein: CASSPLSSVYEQYF
V gene: TRBV3-1; clone size: few; CDR3 protein: CASSHFGAWNTEAFF
V gene: TRBV5-1; clone size: once; CDR3 protein: CASSLVPGTGGGYTF
V gene: TRBV29-1; clone size: few; CDR3 protein: CSGQGWTEAFF
V gene: TRBV20-1; clone size: few; CDR3 protein: CSARDRVGKLFF
V gene: TRBV20-1; clone size: few; CDR3 protein: CSARKLDLSSPAFF
V gene: TRBV12-3/TRBV12-4; clone size: few; CDR3 protein: CASSLWTGDHGYTF
V gene: TRBV6-1; clone size: NA; CDR3 protein: CASTRQGARYEQYF
V gene: TRBV5-1; clone size: few; CDR3 protein: CASSGPGTGVGEAFF
V gene: TRBV15; clone size: NA; CDR3 protein: CATSRGNEAFF
V gene: TRBV20-1; clone size: few; CDR3 protein: CSATESAHTYEQYF
V gene: TRBV7-3; clone size: NA; CDR3 protein: CASSLGSGRSGELFF
V gene: TRBV7-8; clone size: NA; CDR3 protein: CATSRGVEFGEQFF
V gene: TRBV28; clone size: few; CDR3 protein: CASSSKMTGGNYEQYF
V gene: TRBV20-1; clone size: NA; CDR3 protein: CSVRTRNTEAFF
V gene: TRBV5-8; clone size: NA; CDR3 protein: CASSQRAHNEQFF
V gene: TRBV4-3; clone size: few; CDR3 protein: CASSQDVGMGTEAFF
V gene: TRBV11-2; clone size: NA; CDR3 protein: CASSAAPSSYTDTQYF
V gene: TRBV18; clone size: NA; CDR3 protein: CASSQTGYNQPQHF
V gene: TRBV7-9; clone size: NA; CDR3 protein: CASSLFLPVQETQYF